One sample yielded the 26 T cell receptor beta chains listed below, sequenced in a study of T cell responses to AZD1222 COVID-19 vaccine. Sequenced by immunoSEQ multiplex PCR; TCRdb stores in-frame clones only, minus some. The table shows under 85,000 clones, with about nine tenths occurring only once. The sample in question was peripheral blood, obtained 28 days after the second AZD1222 dose. The receptor source for this set is an adult who received the AZD1222 COVID-19 vaccine.

Only one count was recorded for this clone. This chain links TRBV5-8 with TRBJ1-4; D is uncertain. Germline V gene data show CDR1 as SGHTS and CDR2 as YDEGEE. Trimming pared 2 bases from V and 2 bases from J, leaving 7 bases between. The CDR3 has 14 amino acids. The CDR3 spells CASSFGWTNEKLFF. DNA of the CDR3: TGTGCCAGCAGCTTTGGGTGGACTAATGAAAAACTGTTTTTT.

This clone was recorded only once. The chain employs TRBV7-9 and TRBJ2-1; a weak D match, TRBD2 (6 bases). CDR1 is SEHNR, CDR2 FQNEAQ, per germline (reference sequence). This CDR3 is 16 amino acids long. The V and J ends lost 1 base and 4 bases respectively, with 14 bases between them. CDR3 sequence reads: CASSLEGTGPYNEQFF. In DNA form, the CDR3 reads TGTGCCAGCAGCTTAGAGGGGACTGGCCCATACAATGAGCAGTTCTTC.

The chain uses TRBV2 and TRBJ1-6, with TRBD1 matching over 7 bases. This CDR3 contains 15 residues. After removal of 6 bases from V and 6 bases from J, the junction contained 8 bases not matched to a gene. CDR1 is SNHLY, CDR2 FYNNEI, per germline. CDR3: CASRDDRAGNSPLHF. In nucleotides, the CDR3 is TGTGCCAGCAGAGACGACAGGGCTGGTAATTCACCCCTCCACTTT.

This clone has more than one count but fewer than ten. The chain uses TRBV28 and TRBJ2-5; D is uncertain. Deletions cut 0 bases from V and 2 bases from J, with 7 bases between. The CDR3 is 14 amino acids. Germline V gene sequence: CDR1 MDHEN, CDR2 SYDVKM. The DNA for the CDR3 is TGTGCCAGCAGTTTATGGGAAGGGCAAGAGACCCAGTACTTC. The encoded protein is CASSLWEGQETQYF. The full variable domain, rest sourced from reference TRBV28 and TRBJ2-5, is DVKVTQSSRYLVKRTGEKVFLECVQDMDHENMFWYRQDPGLGLRLIYFSYDVKMKEKGDIPEGYSVSREKKERFSLILESASTNQTSMYLCASSLWEGQETQYFGPGTRLLVL.

This clone was recorded only once. This sequence joins TRBV2 and TRBJ2-7; TRBD1 aligns across 8 bases. Germline values: CDR1 SNHLY, CDR2 FYNNEI. Trimming took 7 bases from V and 2 from J; bases not matched to a gene: 4. This CDR3 spans 13 amino acids. This CDR3 is CASTATGAYEQYF. Written as DNA, the CDR3 is TGTGCCAGCACCGCGACAGGGGCCTACGAGCAGTACTTC.

The V and J genes are TRBV6-5 and TRBJ2-7, with D perhaps matching TRBD1 (6 bases). This CDR3 is built from 14 residues. Germline CDR1 and CDR2: MNHEY and SVGAGI. V lost 10 bases and J lost 3, with 19 bases in between. The DNA for the CDR3 is TGTGCCACTCAGGGGACCGGAGGTCTCTACGAGCAGTACTTC. Protein: CATQGTGGLYEQYF.

This clone was seen only a few times. The rearrangement joins TRBV5-4 to TRBJ2-3, with 11 nucleotides matching TRBD2. Germline values: CDR1 SGHNT, CDR2 YYREEE (reference sequence). This CDR3 spans 15 amino acids. The trim removed 5 bases at V and 1 base at J, leaving 3 bases unmatched. The CDR3 is CASRQTSGGTDTQYF. CDR3 nucleotides: TGTGCCAGCAGGCAGACTAGCGGGGGCACAGATACGCAGTATTTT.

J is TRBJ1-5 and V is TRBV30; unclear D gene. Germline V lookup: CDR1 GTSNPN, CDR2 SVGIG (reference sequence). Trimming took off 2 bases at V and 6 bases at J, with 8 bases between the two ends. The CDR3 is 12 residues long. The CDR3 sequence: CAWSRVGQPQHF. The CDR3 region has the DNA TGTGCCTGGAGTAGGGTGGGTCAGCCCCAGCATTTT.

The gene calls are TRBV11-1 and TRBJ1-2; D not certain. The V end lost 0 bases, the J end lost 1 base, and 9 bases lay between the germline ends. Germline V gene sequence: CDR1 SGHAT, CDR2 FQDESV (reference sequence). The CDR3 contains 15 residues. CDR3 DNA: TGTGCCAGCAGCTTAGCGCCAGACCTTAACTATGGCTACACCTTC. Translating gives CASSLAPDLNYGYTF. Filled out from reference TRBV11-1 and TRBJ1-2, the complete variable domain reads EAEVAQSPRYKITEKSQAVAFWCDPISGHATLYWYRQILGQGPELLVQFQDESVVDDSQLPKDRFSAERLKGVDSTLKIQPAELGDSAMYLCASSLAPDLNYGYTFGSGTRLTVV.

This rearrangement joins TRBV3-1 (or the pseudogene TRBV3-2) to TRBJ2-1, with D possibly being TRBD1 (5 bases). Trimming left V 4 bases short and J 2 bases short, with 9 bases between. Per germline, CDR1 LGHDT and CDR2 YNNKEL (reference sequence). The CDR3 loop spans 14 amino acids. The CDR3 bases are TGTGCCAGCAGCCCAGGGAACCCCTACAATGAGCAGTTCTTC. It encodes CASSPGNPYNEQFF.

The J gene is TRBJ2-1, the V gene TRBV7-3; perhaps TRBD2 as D (5 bases). V was pared by 3 bases and J by 10 bases, with 10 bases between. Germline V CDR1 and CDR2: SGHTA, FQGTGA. This CDR3 is 12 amino acids long. The CDR3 reads CASSLDFREQFF. Written as DNA, the CDR3 is TGTGCCAGCAGCTTGGACTTTCGAGAGCAGTTCTTC. The entire variable domain, with the rest obtained from reference TRBV7-3 and TRBJ2-1, is as follows: GAGVSQTPSNKVTEKGKYVELRCDPISGHTALYWYRQSLGQGPEFLIYFQGTGAADDSGLPNDRFFAVRPEGSVSTLKIQRTERGDSAVYLCASSLDFREQFFGPGTRLTVL.

The chain uses TRBV6-5 and TRBJ2-1; D is possibly TRBD1 or TRBD2 (6 bases each). Trimming pared 4 bases from V and 4 bases from J, leaving 14 bases between. Per germline, CDR1 MNHEY and CDR2 SVGAGI. The CDR3 is 15 residues long. This CDR3 is CASSLGLQGYNEQFF. The CDR3 DNA follows: TGTGCCAGCAGTTTGGGACTCCAGGGGTACAATGAGCAGTTCTTC.

This sequence joins TRBV5-5 and TRBJ1-2, with a possible D match to TRBD1 (5 bases). Germline CDR1 reads SGHKS; CDR2 reads YYEKEE (reference sequence). The CDR3 length is 13 residues. Trimming took off 4 bases at V and 2 bases at J, with 9 bases between the two ends. This CDR3 reads CASSPDTNYGYTF. CDR3 coding DNA: TGTGCCAGCAGCCCGGACACAAACTATGGCTACACCTTC.

This chain connects TRBV12-3 or TRBV12-4 to TRBJ2-1; D is ambiguous. The V end was cut by 0 bases, the J end by 6 bases, with 6 bases between. This CDR3 is built from 13 residues. The CDR3 DNA reads as TGTGCCAGCAGTTTAGCCGGTGGCAATGAGCAGTTCTTC. Residues: CASSLAGGNEQFF.

The chain recombines TRBV11-2 with TRBJ2-1; TRBD2 aligns across 7 bases. V gave up 5 bases and J gave up 2 bases; unmatched junction bases: 12. Germline CDR1 and CDR2: SGHAT and FQNNGV. CDR3 length: 17 residues. The chain's CDR3 is CASSQFFPAGPYNEQFF. The CDR3 DNA reads TGTGCCAGCAGCCAGTTTTTTCCAGCGGGACCCTACAATGAGCAGTTCTTC.

V gene TRBV6-1 combines with J gene TRBJ2-7, with TRBD1 matching over 9 bases. Trimming cost V 0 bases and J 7 bases; bases outside gene matches: 10. The CDR3 runs 16 residues. The germline V gene encodes CDR1 MNHNS and CDR2 SASEGT. The CDR3 protein is CASSEALHRGPLEQYF. Here the CDR3 DNA reads TGTGCCAGCAGTGAAGCGCTCCACAGGGGGCCTTTGGAGCAGTACTTC.

The chain is built from TRBV18 and TRBJ1-1, with no clear D. CDR1 and CDR2 (germline): KGHSH, LQKENI. CDR3 size: 14 residues. The V gene lost 1 base and the J gene lost 3 bases, with 9 bases spanning the gap. The CDR3 coding sequence is TGTGCCAGCTCACCACGGTGGCGGGACACTGAAGCTTTCTTT. Residues: CASSPRWRDTEAFF.

This chain joins TRBV27 and TRBJ1-1; 7 bases line up with TRBD1. With V trimmed by 6 bases and J by 3 bases, 4 bases remained unmatched. CDR1 is MNHEY and CDR2 is SMNVEV in the germline V gene (reference sequence). CDR3 size: 13 residues. As DNA, the CDR3 is TGTGCCAGCAGACAAGACAGGGACACTGAAGCTTTCTTT. Amino acid sequence: CASRQDRDTEAFF.

The V call is TRBV15, the J call TRBJ1-2; D gene unclear. The CDR3 loop spans 13 amino acids. V lost 1 base, J lost 4 bases, and 7 bases lay in between. Per the germline V gene, CDR1 is LNHNV and CDR2 is YYDKDF (reference sequence). The DNA of the CDR3 is TGTGCCACCAGCAGAGCGCCCTTCTATGGCTACACCTTC. This translates into CATSRAPFYGYTF.

This sequence joins TRBV7-2 and TRBJ1-1; D gene uncertain. Germline assignment: CDR1 SGHTA and CDR2 FQGNSA. The CDR3 contains 16 residues. V dropped 1 base and J dropped 0 bases, with 12 bases sitting between them. The CDR3 spells CASSLEWTGMNTEAFF. Written as DNA, the CDR3 is TGTGCCAGCAGCTTAGAGTGGACGGGGATGAACACTGAAGCTTTCTTT. The whole variable domain, filled in from reference TRBV7-2 and TRBJ1-1, reads GAGVSQSPSNKVTEKGKDVELRCDPISGHTALYWYRQSLGQGLEFLIYFQGNSAPDKSGLPSDRFSAERTGGSVSTLTIQRTQQEDSAVYLCASSLEWTGMNTEAFFGQGTRLTVV.

V is TRBV7-9 and J is TRBJ2-1; 7 nucleotides line up with TRBD2. CDR3 length equals 13 residues. The germline CDR1 and CDR2 sequences are SEHNR and FQNEAQ (reference sequence). V was pared by 5 bases and J by 6 bases, with 4 bases of the junction left unmatched. In DNA, the CDR3 is TGTGCCAGCAGCCTTACTAGCGTCAATGAGCAGTTCTTC. Translated: CASSLTSVNEQFF.

V usage is TRBV28 and J usage is TRBJ1-2; TRBD1 aligns across 9 bases. The CDR3 is 14 amino acids. Germline V lookup: CDR1 MDHEN, CDR2 SYDVKM. Trimming removed 5 bases from V and 5 bases from J; junction bases left unmatched: 6. CDR3 residues: CASSPPGQGYGYTF. CDR3 coding DNA: TGTGCCAGCAGTCCTCCGGGACAGGGTTATGGCTACACCTTC.

This chain uses TRBV11-3 with TRBJ2-7; D possibly corresponds to TRBD1 (6 bases). The CDR3 covers 13 residues. Germline assignment: CDR1 SGHNT and CDR2 YENEEA. V was trimmed by 5 bases and J by 3 bases, leaving 11 bases between them. The CDR3 spells CASSEGQLYEQYF. The CDR3 DNA sequence: TGTGCCAGCAGCGAGGGACAACTCTACGAGCAGTACTTC.

The chain joins TRBV5-4 to TRBJ2-5, with D perhaps TRBD1 or TRBD2 (7 bases each). The germline CDR1 and CDR2 sequences are SGHNT and YYREEE (reference sequence). With 4 bases removed from V and 1 base from J, the gap between germline ends came to 17 bases. This CDR3 spans 16 amino acids. The CDR3 DNA is TGTGCCAGCAGCCCCAGGGGGGCGGGGGCCCAAGAGACCCAGTACTTC. It yields the protein CASSPRGAGAQETQYF.

This chain joins TRBV27 and TRBJ1-5, with D possibly matching TRBD1 (6 bases). This CDR3 has 16 residues. CDR1 is MNHEY and CDR2 is SMNVEV in the germline V gene (reference sequence). Between the trimmed V and J ends, which lost 7 bases and 6 bases, there was a span of 22 bases. The CDR3 loop reads CASKSTVGGQFQPQHF. The CDR3 nucleotides read TGTGCCAGCAAATCGACAGTAGGGGGGCAGTTTCAGCCCCAGCATTTT.

This clone was recorded once. V and J are TRBV19 and TRBJ2-1; D is ambiguous. Germline V gene sequence: CDR1 LNHDA, CDR2 SQIVND (reference sequence). CDR3 length: 18 amino acids. Trimming left V 4 bases short and J 3 bases short, with 22 bases between. The CDR3 nucleotides read TGTGCCAGTAGTAAGGGCATGCTAGGACGAGCCCTCTACAATGAGCAGTTCTTC. Protein product: CASSKGMLGRALYNEQFF.